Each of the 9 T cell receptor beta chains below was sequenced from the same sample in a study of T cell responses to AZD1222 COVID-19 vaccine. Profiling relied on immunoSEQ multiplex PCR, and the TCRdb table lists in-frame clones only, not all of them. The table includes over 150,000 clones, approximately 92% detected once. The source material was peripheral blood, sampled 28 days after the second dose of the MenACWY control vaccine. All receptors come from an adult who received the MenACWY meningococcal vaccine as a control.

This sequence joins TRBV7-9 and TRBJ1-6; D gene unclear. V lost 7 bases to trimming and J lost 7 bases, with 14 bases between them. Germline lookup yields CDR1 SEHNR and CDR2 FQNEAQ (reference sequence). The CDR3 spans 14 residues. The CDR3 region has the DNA TGTGCCAGCACCTCGTATCGGGCGAATTCACCCCTCCACTTT. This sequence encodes CASTSYRANSPLHF.

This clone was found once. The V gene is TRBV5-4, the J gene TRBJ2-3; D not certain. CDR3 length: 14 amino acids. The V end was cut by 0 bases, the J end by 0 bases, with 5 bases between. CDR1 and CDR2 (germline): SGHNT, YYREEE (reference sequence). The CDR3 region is CASSLDTSTDTQYF. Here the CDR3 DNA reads TGTGCCAGCAGCTTGGACACTAGCACAGATACGCAGTATTTT.

CDR3 sequence reads: CASSEHIYEQYF. The CDR3 coding sequence is TGTGCCAGCAGTGAACACATCTACGAGCAGTACTTC. This rearrangement joins TRBV6-1 to TRBJ2-7; D gene ambiguous. The CDR3 spans 12 residues. Germline-derived CDR1 and CDR2 are MNHNS and SASEGT. Trimming took 2 bases from V and 3 from J, leaving 5 bases between them.

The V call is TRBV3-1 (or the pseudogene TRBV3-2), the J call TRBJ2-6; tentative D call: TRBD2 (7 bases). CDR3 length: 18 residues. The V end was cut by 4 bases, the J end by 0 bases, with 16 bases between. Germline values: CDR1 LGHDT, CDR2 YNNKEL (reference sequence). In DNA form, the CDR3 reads TGTGCCAGCAGCCCTCTGGCGGGGGCCCTCTCTGGGGCCAACGTCCTGACTTTC. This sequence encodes CASSPLAGALSGANVLTF.

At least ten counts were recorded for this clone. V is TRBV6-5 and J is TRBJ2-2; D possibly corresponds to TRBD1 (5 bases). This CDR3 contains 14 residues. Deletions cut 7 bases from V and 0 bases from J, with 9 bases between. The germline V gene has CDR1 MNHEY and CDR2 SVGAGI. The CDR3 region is CASIHRSNTGELFF. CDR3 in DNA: TGTGCCAGCATCCACAGGTCGAACACCGGGGAGCTGTTTTTT.

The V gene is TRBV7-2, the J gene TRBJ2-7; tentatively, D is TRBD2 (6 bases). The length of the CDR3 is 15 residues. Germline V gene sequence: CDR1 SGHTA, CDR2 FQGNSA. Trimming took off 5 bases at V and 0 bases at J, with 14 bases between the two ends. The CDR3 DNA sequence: TGTGCCAGCAGCGCCTCGGGAGTTAGCTCCTACGAGCAGTACTTC. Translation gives CASSASGVSSYEQYF.

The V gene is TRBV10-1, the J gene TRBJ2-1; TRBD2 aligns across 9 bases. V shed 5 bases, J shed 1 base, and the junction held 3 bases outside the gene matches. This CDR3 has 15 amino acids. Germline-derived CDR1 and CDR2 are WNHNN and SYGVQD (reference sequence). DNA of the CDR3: TGCGCCAGCAGTTCCCTAGCGGGATCCTACAATGAGCAGTTCTTC. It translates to CASSSLAGSYNEQFF.

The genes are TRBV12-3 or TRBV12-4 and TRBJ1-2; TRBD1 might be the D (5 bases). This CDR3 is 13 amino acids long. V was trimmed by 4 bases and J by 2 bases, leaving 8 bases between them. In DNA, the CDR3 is TGTGCCAGCAGTTATGACAGAAACTATGGCTACACCTTC. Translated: CASSYDRNYGYTF.

Written as DNA, the CDR3 is TGTGCCTGGAGAACGAGGGGAGTCAACACCGGGGAGCTGTTTTTT. Translation: CAWRTRGVNTGELFF. J is TRBJ2-2 and V is TRBV30, with D perhaps assigned TRBD1 or TRBD2 (5 bases each). V was clipped by 3 bases and J by 2 bases, with 13 bases between them. CDR3 length: 15 amino acids. Germline CDR1 and CDR2: GTSNPN and SVGIG (reference sequence).